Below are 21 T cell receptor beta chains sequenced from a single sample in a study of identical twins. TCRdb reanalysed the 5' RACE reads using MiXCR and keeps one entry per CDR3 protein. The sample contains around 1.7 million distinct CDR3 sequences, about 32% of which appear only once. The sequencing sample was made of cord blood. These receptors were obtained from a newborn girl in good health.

CDR3 sequence (DNA): TGTGCCAGCAGCCAAGGGAAGGGCTTGAACACTGAAGCTTTCTTT. Protein product: CASSQGKGLNTEAFF. The chain combines TRBV3-1 with TRBJ1-1, with unresolved D. CDR1 and CDR2 (germline): LGHDT, YNNKEL (reference sequence). The CDR3 contains 15 residues. The V end lost 1 base, the J end lost 0 bases, and 9 bases lay between the germline ends. Looking up the rest from reference TRBV3-1 and TRBJ1-1 gives the full variable domain: DTAVSQTPKYLVTQMGNDKSIKCEQNLGHDTMYWYKQDSKKFLKIMFSYNNKELIINETVPNRFSPKSPDKAHLNLHINSLELGDSAVYFCASSQGKGLNTEAFFGQGTRLTVV.

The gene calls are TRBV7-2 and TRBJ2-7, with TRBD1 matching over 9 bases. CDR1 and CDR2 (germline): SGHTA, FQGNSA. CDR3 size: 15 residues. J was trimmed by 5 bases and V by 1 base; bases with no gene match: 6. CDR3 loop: CASSLVGTGSHEQYF. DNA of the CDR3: TGTGCCAGCAGCTTAGTAGGGACAGGGAGCCACGAGCAGTACTTC. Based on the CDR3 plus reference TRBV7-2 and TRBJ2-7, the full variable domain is GAGVSQSPSNKVTEKGKDVELRCDPISGHTALYWYRQSLGQGLEFLIYFQGNSAPDKSGLPSDRFSAERTGGSVSTLTIQRTQQEDSAVYLCASSLVGTGSHEQYFGPGTRLTVT.

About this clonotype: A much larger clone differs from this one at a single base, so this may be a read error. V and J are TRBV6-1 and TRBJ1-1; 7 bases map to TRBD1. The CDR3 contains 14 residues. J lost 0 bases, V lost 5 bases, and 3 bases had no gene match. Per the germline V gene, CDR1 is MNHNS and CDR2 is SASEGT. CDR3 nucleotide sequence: TGTGCCAGCAGTATACAGGGGTTGAACACTGAAGCTTTCTTT. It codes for CASSIQGLNTEAFF.

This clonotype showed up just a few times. The DNA of the CDR3 is TGCGCCAGCAGCCAACCTAGCGGGTCCTCCTACGAGCAGTACTTC. This codes for CASSQPSGSSYEQYF. The chain links TRBV4-1 to TRBJ2-7, with 8 bases fitting TRBD2. V shed 2 bases, J shed 0 bases, and the junction held 3 bases outside the gene matches. Germline V gives CDR1 MGHRA, CDR2 YSYEKL. CDR3 length: 15 residues.

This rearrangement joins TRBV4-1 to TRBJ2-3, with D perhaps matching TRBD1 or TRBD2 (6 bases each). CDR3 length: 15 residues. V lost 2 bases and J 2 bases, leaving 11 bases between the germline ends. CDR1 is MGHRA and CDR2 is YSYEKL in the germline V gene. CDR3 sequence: CASSQPGAATDTQYF. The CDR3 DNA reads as TGCGCCAGCAGCCAACCGGGGGCCGCCACAGATACGCAGTATTTT.

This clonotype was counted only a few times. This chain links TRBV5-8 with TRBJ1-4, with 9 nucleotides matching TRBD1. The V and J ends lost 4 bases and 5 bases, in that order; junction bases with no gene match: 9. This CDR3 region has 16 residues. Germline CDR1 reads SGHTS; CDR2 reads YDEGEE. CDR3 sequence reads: CASSPGTGIPNEKLFF. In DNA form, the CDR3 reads TGTGCCAGCAGCCCCGGGACAGGGATCCCCAATGAAAAACTGTTTTTT.

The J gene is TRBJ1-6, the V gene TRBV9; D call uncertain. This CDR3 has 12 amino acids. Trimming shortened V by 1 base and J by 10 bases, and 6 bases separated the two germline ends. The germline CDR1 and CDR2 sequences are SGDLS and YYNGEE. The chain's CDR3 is CASSVSGSPLHF. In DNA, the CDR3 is TGTGCCAGCAGCGTATCGGGATCACCCCTCCACTTT.

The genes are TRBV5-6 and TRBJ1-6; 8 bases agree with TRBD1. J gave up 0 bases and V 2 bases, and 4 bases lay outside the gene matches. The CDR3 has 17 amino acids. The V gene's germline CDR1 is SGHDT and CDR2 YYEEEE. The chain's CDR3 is CASSFWDRSSYNSPLHF. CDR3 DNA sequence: TGTGCCAGCAGCTTCTGGGACAGGAGCTCCTATAATTCACCCCTCCACTTT.

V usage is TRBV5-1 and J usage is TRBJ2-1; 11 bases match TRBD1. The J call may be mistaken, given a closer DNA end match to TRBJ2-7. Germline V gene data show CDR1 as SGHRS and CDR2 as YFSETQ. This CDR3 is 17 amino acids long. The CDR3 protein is CASSIGTGGPSYNGQYF. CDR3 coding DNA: TGCGCCAGCAGCATCGGGACAGGGGGACCCTCTTACAATGGGCAGTACTTC.

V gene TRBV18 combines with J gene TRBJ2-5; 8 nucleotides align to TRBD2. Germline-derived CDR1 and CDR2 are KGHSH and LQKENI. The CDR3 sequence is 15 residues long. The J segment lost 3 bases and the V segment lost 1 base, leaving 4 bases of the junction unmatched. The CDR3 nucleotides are TGTGCCAGCTCACCACTAGCGGGGCCTAAAGAGACCCAGTACTTC. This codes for CASSPLAGPKETQYF.

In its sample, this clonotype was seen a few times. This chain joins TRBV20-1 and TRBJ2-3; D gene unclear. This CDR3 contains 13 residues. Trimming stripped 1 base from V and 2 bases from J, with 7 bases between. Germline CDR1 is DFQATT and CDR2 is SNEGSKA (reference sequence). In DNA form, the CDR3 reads TGCAGTGCTAGAGTGGCGGTCACAGATACGCAGTATTTT. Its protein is CSARVAVTDTQYF.

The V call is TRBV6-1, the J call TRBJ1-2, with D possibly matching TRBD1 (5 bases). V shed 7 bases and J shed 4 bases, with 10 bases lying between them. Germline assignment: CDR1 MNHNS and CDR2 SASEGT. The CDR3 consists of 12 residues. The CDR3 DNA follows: TGTGCCAGCACGGGGCAGACCTATGGCTACACCTTC. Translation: CASTGQTYGYTF.

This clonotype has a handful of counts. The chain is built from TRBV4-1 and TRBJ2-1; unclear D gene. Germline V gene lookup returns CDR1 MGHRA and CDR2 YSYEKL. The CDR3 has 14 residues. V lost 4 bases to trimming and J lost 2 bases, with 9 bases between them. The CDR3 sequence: CASSPFYPYNEQFF. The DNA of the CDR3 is TGCGCCAGCAGCCCCTTTTACCCCTACAATGAGCAGTTCTTC.

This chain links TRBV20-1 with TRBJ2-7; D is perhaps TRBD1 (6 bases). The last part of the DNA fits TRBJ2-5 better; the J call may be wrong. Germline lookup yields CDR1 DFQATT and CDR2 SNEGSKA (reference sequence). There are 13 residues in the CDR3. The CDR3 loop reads CSARTGLGETQYF. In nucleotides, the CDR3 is TGCAGTGCTAGAACAGGGCTCGGGGAGACCCAGTACTTC.

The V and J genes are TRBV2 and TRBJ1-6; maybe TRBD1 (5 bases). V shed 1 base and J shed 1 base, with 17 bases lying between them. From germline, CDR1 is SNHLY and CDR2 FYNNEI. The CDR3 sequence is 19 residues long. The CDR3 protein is CASSEGHQGEGSYNSPLHF. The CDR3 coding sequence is TGTGCCAGCAGTGAAGGTCACCAGGGAGAGGGGTCCTATAATTCACCCCTCCACTTT. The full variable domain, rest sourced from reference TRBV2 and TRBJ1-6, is EPEVTQTPSHQVTQMGQEVILRCVPISNHLYFYWYRQILGQKVEFLVSFYNNEISEKSEIFDDQFSVERPDGSNFTLKIRSTKLEDSAMYFCASSEGHQGEGSYNSPLHFGNGTRLTVT.

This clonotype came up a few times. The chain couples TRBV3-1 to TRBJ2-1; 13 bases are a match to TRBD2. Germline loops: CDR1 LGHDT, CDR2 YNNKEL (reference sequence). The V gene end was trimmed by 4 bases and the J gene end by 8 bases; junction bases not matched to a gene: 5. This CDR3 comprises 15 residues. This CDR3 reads CASSPRTSGRDEQFF. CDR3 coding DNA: TGTGCCAGCAGCCCTCGGACTAGCGGGAGAGATGAGCAGTTCTTC.

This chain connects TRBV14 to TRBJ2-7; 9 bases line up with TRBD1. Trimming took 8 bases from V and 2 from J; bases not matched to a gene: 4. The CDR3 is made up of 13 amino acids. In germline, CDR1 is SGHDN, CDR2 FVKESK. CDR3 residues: CASGQGSPYEQYF. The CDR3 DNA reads TGTGCCAGCGGACAGGGGAGTCCCTACGAGCAGTACTTC.

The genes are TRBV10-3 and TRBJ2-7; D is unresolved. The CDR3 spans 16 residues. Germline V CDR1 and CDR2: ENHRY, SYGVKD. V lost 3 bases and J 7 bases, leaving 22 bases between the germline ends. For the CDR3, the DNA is TGTGCCATCAGTGACCCTCCTAGTGGGTCCTACAATGAGCAGTACTTC. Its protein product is CAISDPPSGSYNEQYF.

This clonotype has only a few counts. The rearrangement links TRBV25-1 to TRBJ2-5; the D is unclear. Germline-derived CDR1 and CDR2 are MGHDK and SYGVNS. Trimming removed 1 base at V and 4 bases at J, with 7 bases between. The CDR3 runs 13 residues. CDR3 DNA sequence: TGTGCCAGCAGTGAATCCAGCCGAGAGACCCAGTACTTC. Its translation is CASSESSRETQYF.

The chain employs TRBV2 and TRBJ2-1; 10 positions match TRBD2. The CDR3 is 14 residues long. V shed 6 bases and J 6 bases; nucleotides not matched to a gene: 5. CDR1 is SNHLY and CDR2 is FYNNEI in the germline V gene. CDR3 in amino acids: CASRLEREGNEQFF. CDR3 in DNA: TGTGCCAGCAGGTTAGAGCGGGAGGGCAATGAGCAGTTCTTC.

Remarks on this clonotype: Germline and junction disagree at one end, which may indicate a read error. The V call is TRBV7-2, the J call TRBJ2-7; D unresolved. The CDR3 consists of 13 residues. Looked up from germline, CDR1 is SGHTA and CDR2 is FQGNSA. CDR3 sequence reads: CAGSLGNTYEQYF. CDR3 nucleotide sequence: TGTGCCGGCAGCTTAGGGAATACCTACGAGCAGTACTTC. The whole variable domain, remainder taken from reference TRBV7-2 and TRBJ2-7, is GAGVSQSPSNKVTEKGKDVELRCDPISGHTALYWYRQSLGQGLEFLIYFQGNSAPDKSGLPSDRFSAERTGGSVSTLTIQRTQQEDSAVYLCAGSLGNTYEQYFGPGTRLTVT.